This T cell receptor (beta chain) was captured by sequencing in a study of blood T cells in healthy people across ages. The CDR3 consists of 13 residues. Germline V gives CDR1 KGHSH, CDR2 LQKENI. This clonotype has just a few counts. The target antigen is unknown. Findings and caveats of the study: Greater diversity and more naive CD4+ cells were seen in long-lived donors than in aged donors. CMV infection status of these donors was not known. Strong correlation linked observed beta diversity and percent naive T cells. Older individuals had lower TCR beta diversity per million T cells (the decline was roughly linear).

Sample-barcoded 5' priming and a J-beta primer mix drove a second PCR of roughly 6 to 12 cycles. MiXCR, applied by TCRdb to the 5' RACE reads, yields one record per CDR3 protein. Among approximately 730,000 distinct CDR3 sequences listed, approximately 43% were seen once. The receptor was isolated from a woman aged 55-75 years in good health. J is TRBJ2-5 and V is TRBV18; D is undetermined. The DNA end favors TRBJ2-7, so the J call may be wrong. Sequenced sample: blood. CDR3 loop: CASSPPNLYEQYF. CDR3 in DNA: TGTGCCAGCTCACCTCCTAACCTCTACGAGCAGTACTTC.